One and the same sample provided the 28 T cell receptor beta chains below, sequenced in a study of blood T cell repertoires in COVID-19. Clones were read by immunoSEQ multiplex PCR, and TCRdb kept only the in-frame ones, dropping some. The sample lists approximately 82,000 clones, around 84% occurring once. The material sequenced was peripheral blood. These receptors all stem from a woman in her seventies with acute or convalescent COVID-19.

V usage is TRBV5-1 and J usage is TRBJ1-2, with D uncertain. Trimming shortened V by 0 bases and J by 6 bases, and 9 bases separated the two germline ends. The CDR3 extends over 13 amino acids. CDR1 is SGHRS and CDR2 is YFSETQ in the germline V gene. In DNA, the CDR3 is TGCGCCAGCAGCTTGGACGGTCAAGATGGCTACACCTTC. It is translated as CASSLDGQDGYTF.

The DNA of the CDR3 is TGTGCCAGCAGCCCCTTGGGAGGGAATCAGCCCCAGCATTTT. It translates to CASSPLGGNQPQHF. The rearrangement links TRBV3-1 (or the pseudogene TRBV3-2) to TRBJ1-5; D is undetermined. CDR1 is LGHDT, CDR2 YNNKEL, per germline (reference sequence). V was shortened by 4 bases and J by 4 bases, with 11 bases between the two germline ends. There are 14 residues in the CDR3.

The CDR3 loop reads CASSQTGKGAFF. Written as DNA, the CDR3 is TGTGCCAGCAGCCAAACAGGGAAGGGAGCTTTCTTT. The chain uses TRBV3-1 (or the pseudogene TRBV3-2) and TRBJ1-1; weak D call: TRBD1 (6 bases). V dropped 2 bases and J dropped 10 bases, with 11 bases sitting between them. Germline CDR1 LGHDT, CDR2 YNNKEL (reference sequence). This CDR3 comprises 12 residues.

The V call is TRBV5-1, the J call TRBJ1-2; 8 bases map to TRBD1. V trimming: 4 bases; J trimming: 4 bases; junction bases outside the gene matches: 3. The CDR3 has 13 residues. CDR1 and CDR2 from the germline V gene are SGHRS and YFSETQ. The CDR3 here is CASSVTGVYGYTF. CDR3 nucleotides: TGCGCCAGCAGCGTGACAGGGGTCTATGGCTACACCTTC.

The chain recombines TRBV7-8 with TRBJ2-1; 9 nucleotides line up with TRBD2. Germline-derived CDR1 and CDR2 are SGHVS and FQNEAQ. Trimming at V came to 2 bases and at J to 5 bases, leaving 4 bases not matched to a gene. There are 15 residues in the CDR3. The CDR3 nucleotides are TGTGCCAGCAGCTTACGGATAGCGGGGGACAATGAGCAGTTCTTC. Its translation is CASSLRIAGDNEQFF.

The chain uses TRBV7-2 and TRBJ1-1, with D unclear. In germline, CDR1 is SGHTA, CDR2 FQGNSA. CDR3 length equals 14 residues. With 1 base removed from V and 4 bases from J, the gap between germline ends came to 10 bases. Here the CDR3 DNA reads TGTGCCAGCAGCTTAGACGGGAGAGGCACTGAAGCTTTCTTT. As protein: CASSLDGRGTEAFF.

The chain joins TRBV2 to TRBJ1-5, with D maybe TRBD1 (5 bases). V shed 8 bases and J shed 3 bases, with 17 bases lying between them. The germline V gene has CDR1 SNHLY and CDR2 FYNNEI. This CDR3 has 15 amino acids. The CDR3 nucleotides are TGTGCCAGCCGCCCCGGGGGAACACTCAATCAGCCCCAGCATTTT. Amino acids: CASRPGGTLNQPQHF. Supplemented by reference TRBV2 and TRBJ1-5, the full variable domain reads EPEVTQTPSHQVTQMGQEVILRCVPISNHLYFYWYRQILGQKVEFLVSFYNNEISEKSEIFDDQFSVERPDGSNFTLKIRSTKLEDSAMYFCASRPGGTLNQPQHFGDGTRLSIL.

The CDR3 is CASRFIGADGYTF. The CDR3 coding sequence is TGTGCCAGTAGATTCATAGGGGCTGATGGCTACACCTTC. The chain uses TRBV19 and TRBJ1-2, with TRBD1 as a possible D gene (5 bases). Germline CDR1 reads LNHDA; CDR2 reads SQIVND (reference sequence). The V gene lost 6 bases and the J gene lost 6 bases, with 14 bases spanning the gap. The CDR3 extends over 13 amino acids.

V and J are TRBV19 and TRBJ2-6; possibly TRBD1 for D (7 bases). The germline CDR1 and CDR2 sequences are LNHDA and SQIVND (reference sequence). This CDR3 has 16 amino acids. The V gene lost 10 bases and the J gene lost 3 bases, with 19 bases spanning the gap. The CDR3 DNA sequence: TGTGCCACCCAATCAGGGGGGTTGAGTGGGGCCAACGTCCTGACTTTC. Its translation is CATQSGGLSGANVLTF. Supplemented by reference TRBV19 and TRBJ2-6, the full variable domain reads DGGITQSPKYLFRKEGQNVTLSCEQNLNHDAMYWYRQDPGQGLRLIYYSQIVNDFQKGDIAEGYSVSREKKESFPLTVTSAQKNPTAFYLCATQSGGLSGANVLTFGAGSRLTVL.

The rearrangement joins TRBV6-5 to TRBJ2-7, with 10 bases identical to TRBD1. V dropped 7 bases and J dropped 3; count of bases not matched to a gene: 6. This CDR3 region has 14 residues. CDR1 and CDR2 from the germline V gene are MNHEY and SVGAGI. CDR3 sequence: CASIRDRGIYEQYF. CDR3 bases: TGTGCCAGCATCAGGGACAGGGGTATCTACGAGCAGTACTTC.

This clone occurred once. The rearrangement links TRBV6-5 to TRBJ2-6, with D tentatively TRBD1 (5 bases). Trimming took 4 bases from V and 4 from J, leaving 11 bases between them. CDR3 length equals 15 residues. In germline, CDR1 is MNHEY, CDR2 SVGAGI. CDR3 sequence: CASSLTGPGANVLTF. DNA of the CDR3: TGTGCCAGCAGTTTAACAGGCCCCGGGGCCAACGTCCTGACTTTC.

This sequence joins TRBV6-4 and TRBJ2-1; D is perhaps TRBD2 (5 bases). The CDR3 extends over 14 amino acids. CDR1 and CDR2 from the germline V gene are MRHNA and SNTAGT. Trimming cost V 0 bases and J 9 bases, with 12 bases left between them. The CDR3 nucleotides read TGTGCCAGCAGTGACTCGGGTACTACTAGTGAGCAGTTCTTC. Its translation is CASSDSGTTSEQFF.

This sequence joins TRBV27 and TRBJ2-3; maybe TRBD2 (6 bases). Germline CDR1 reads MNHEY; CDR2 reads SMNVEV (reference sequence). The CDR3 sequence is 15 residues long. V was cut by 3 bases and J by 0 bases, with 10 bases left in between. The CDR3 DNA reads TGTGCCAGCAGTTTTGCGGGACTGAGCACAGATACGCAGTATTTT. Amino acid sequence: CASSFAGLSTDTQYF.

The J gene is TRBJ2-6, the V gene TRBV27; D is uncertain. Germline V lookup: CDR1 MNHEY, CDR2 SMNVEV (reference sequence). CDR3 length: 14 amino acids. The germline V and J ends were trimmed by 8 bases and 1 base, with 9 bases remaining between them. This CDR3 reads CASGISSGANVLTF. The CDR3, as DNA: TGTGCCAGCGGTATTAGTTCTGGGGCCAACGTCCTGACTTTC.

The chain is built from TRBV6-4 and TRBJ2-3, with TRBD2 identical over 8 bases. J was trimmed by 4 bases and V by 6 bases; bases with no gene match: 6. The CDR3 length is 14 residues. In germline, CDR1 is MRHNA, CDR2 SNTAGT. The CDR3 DNA reads TGTGCCAGCAGCGAGACTAGCGCCTCAGATACGCAGTATTTT. It translates to CASSETSASDTQYF.

This chain links TRBV5-4 with TRBJ2-3, with 8 bases fitting TRBD2. The CDR3 loop spans 14 amino acids. Germline assignment: CDR1 SGHNT and CDR2 YYREEE (reference sequence). J lost 8 bases, V lost 0 bases, and 5 bases had no gene match. The CDR3 bases are TGTGCCAGCAGCTTGGGCCGGGAGGGTACTACGCAGTATTTT. It yields the protein CASSLGREGTTQYF.

V and J are TRBV7-6 and TRBJ2-5; a weak D match, TRBD1 (6 bases). Germline V lookup: CDR1 SGHVS, CDR2 FNYEAQ. V was cut by 5 bases and J by 6 bases, with 16 bases left in between. This CDR3 is 14 amino acids long. The CDR3 here is CASSIPGAGQTQYF. The CDR3 DNA reads as TGTGCCAGCAGCATCCCAGGGGCGGGCCAGACCCAGTACTTC.

This chain connects TRBV2 to TRBJ2-3, with 7 nucleotides matching TRBD1. Trimming cost V 7 bases and J 6 bases; bases outside gene matches: 13. The CDR3 is made up of 15 amino acids. The germline V gene has CDR1 SNHLY and CDR2 FYNNEI. The CDR3 region has the DNA TGTGCCAGCACCCCCGGGCAGGGGGTCACGGATACGCAGTATTTT. Translating it yields CASTPGQGVTDTQYF.

The chain recombines TRBV12-5 with TRBJ2-5; maybe TRBD1 (7 bases). Trimming cost V 1 base and J 1 base, with 16 bases left between them. Germline V lookup: CDR1 LGHNT, CDR2 FRNRAP. The CDR3 loop spans 17 amino acids. The DNA for the CDR3 is TGTGCTAGTGGTTTGGAACGCGGGGCAGGGGGCCAAGAGACCCAGTACTTC. This sequence encodes CASGLERGAGGQETQYF.

The chain combines TRBV29-1 with TRBJ2-1; D may be TRBD2 (5 bases). With 4 bases removed from V and 6 bases from J, the gap between germline ends came to 16 bases. The CDR3 covers 14 residues. Germline assignment: CDR1 SQVTM and CDR2 ANQGSEA. The CDR3 sequence is CSVASSLGSNEQFF. The DNA of the CDR3 is TGCAGCGTTGCCTCTAGCCTTGGGTCCAATGAGCAGTTCTTC.

This clone was picked up one time. In DNA form, the CDR3 reads TGTGCCAGCAGTTCCCCCAGGGGATGGGGTGAGCAGTTCTTC. Translating it yields CASSSPRGWGEQFF. The chain has TRBV27 and TRBJ2-1; tentative D call: TRBD1 (6 bases). With 4 bases removed from V and 9 bases from J, the gap between germline ends came to 16 bases. Germline-derived CDR1 and CDR2 are MNHEY and SMNVEV (reference sequence). The CDR3 is 14 amino acids.

This chain links TRBV2 with TRBJ2-3, with D uncertain. From germline, CDR1 is SNHLY and CDR2 FYNNEI. Trimming removed 8 bases at V and 1 base at J, with 10 bases between. The CDR3 is made up of 13 amino acids. This CDR3 reads CASGEAGTDTQYF. The CDR3 bases are TGTGCCAGCGGAGAGGCAGGCACAGATACGCAGTATTTT.

This chain joins TRBV19 and TRBJ2-7; 10 bases map to TRBD1. Unmatched junction bases numbered 5, after V lost 4 bases and J lost 2 bases. Germline V gene lookup returns CDR1 LNHDA and CDR2 SQIVND (reference sequence). The length of the CDR3 is 15 residues. The CDR3 nucleotides are TGTGCCAGTAGTACCCGGACAGGGGGAACCTACGAGCAGTACTTC. Translated, it gives CASSTRTGGTYEQYF.

The chain recombines TRBV2 with TRBJ2-3, with D possibly matching TRBD2 (6 bases). CDR1 and CDR2 (germline): SNHLY, FYNNEI. Trimming took 1 base from V and 6 from J, leaving 23 bases between them. The CDR3 covers 18 residues. In DNA, the CDR3 is TGTGCCAGCAGTGAAGGGAAGTTAGCGGTGAGCTGGTCGGATACGCAGTATTTT. Amino acids: CASSEGKLAVSWSDTQYF.

The genes are TRBV6-5 and TRBJ1-2; D not resolved. Trimming stripped 7 bases from V and 3 bases from J, with 6 bases between. Germline V gene sequence: CDR1 MNHEY, CDR2 SVGAGI. CDR3 size: 11 residues. CDR3 DNA: TGTGCCAGCAACCGGGACTATGGCTACACCTTC. Translation: CASNRDYGYTF.

This chain connects TRBV5-1 to TRBJ1-2; 9 bases map to TRBD1. Unmatched junction bases numbered 9, after V lost 4 bases and J lost 8 bases. Germline V lookup: CDR1 SGHRS, CDR2 YFSETQ. This CDR3 spans 14 amino acids. DNA for the CDR3: TGCGCCAGCAGCGTCCAACAGGGGGCATACGGCTACACCTTC. Translation gives CASSVQQGAYGYTF.

This clone was seen more than once but under ten times. The chain uses TRBV13 and TRBJ1-1, with a tentative D call TRBD1 (6 bases). The V end was cut by 6 bases, the J end by 1 base, with 18 bases between. The CDR3 is 16 amino acids. Germline CDR1 PRHDT, CDR2 FYEKMQ (reference sequence). The CDR3 reads CASSPGGGSPNTEAFF. The CDR3 DNA follows: TGTGCCAGCAGTCCCGGGGGGGGCTCCCCGAACACTGAAGCTTTCTTT.

This chain joins TRBV11-2 and TRBJ2-5, with TRBD2 matching over 7 bases. The V segment lost 4 bases and the J segment 5 bases; nucleotides outside the gene matches: 10. The CDR3 extends over 15 amino acids. Germline V gives CDR1 SGHAT, CDR2 FQNNGV. The CDR3 protein is CASSWGGGEVETQYF. The DNA of the CDR3 is TGTGCCAGCAGCTGGGGCGGGGGAGAGGTGGAGACCCAGTACTTC.